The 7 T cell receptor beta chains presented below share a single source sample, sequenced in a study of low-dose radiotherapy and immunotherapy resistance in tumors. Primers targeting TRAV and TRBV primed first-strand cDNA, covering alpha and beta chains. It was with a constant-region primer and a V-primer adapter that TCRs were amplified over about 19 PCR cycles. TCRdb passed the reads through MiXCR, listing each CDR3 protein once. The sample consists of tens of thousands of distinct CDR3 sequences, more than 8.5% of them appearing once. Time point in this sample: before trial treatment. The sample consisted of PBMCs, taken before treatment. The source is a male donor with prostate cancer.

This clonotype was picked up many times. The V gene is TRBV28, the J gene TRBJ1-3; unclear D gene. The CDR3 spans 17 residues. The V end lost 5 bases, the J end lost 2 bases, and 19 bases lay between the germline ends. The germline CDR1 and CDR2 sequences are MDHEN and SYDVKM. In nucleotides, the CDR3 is TGTGCCAGCAGTCCCACCGGGCAGCGAGTTGCTGGAAACACCATATATTTT. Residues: CASSPTGQRVAGNTIYF.

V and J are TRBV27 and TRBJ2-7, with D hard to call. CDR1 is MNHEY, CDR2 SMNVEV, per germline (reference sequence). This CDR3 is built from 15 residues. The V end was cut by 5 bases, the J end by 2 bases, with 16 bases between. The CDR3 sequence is CASSPGTARTYEQYF. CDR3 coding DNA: TGTGCCAGCAGTCCTGGAACAGCTAGAACCTACGAGCAGTACTTC.

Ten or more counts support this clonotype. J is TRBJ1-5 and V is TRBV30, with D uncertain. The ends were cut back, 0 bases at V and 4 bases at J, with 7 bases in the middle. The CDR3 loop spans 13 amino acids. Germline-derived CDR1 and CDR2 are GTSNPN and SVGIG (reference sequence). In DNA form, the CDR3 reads TGTGCCTGGAGTGTAGGGCAGAATCAGCCCCAGCATTTT. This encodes CAWSVGQNQPQHF.

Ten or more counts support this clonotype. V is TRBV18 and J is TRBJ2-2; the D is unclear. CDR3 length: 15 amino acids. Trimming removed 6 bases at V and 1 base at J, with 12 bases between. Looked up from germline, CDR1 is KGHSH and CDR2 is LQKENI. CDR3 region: CASSRLARNTGELFF. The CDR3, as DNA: TGTGCCAGCTCCCGACTCGCAAGGAACACCGGGGAGCTGTTTTTT. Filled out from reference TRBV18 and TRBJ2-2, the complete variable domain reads NAGVMQNPRHLVRRRGQEARLRCSPMKGHSHVYWYRQLPEEGLKFMVYLQKENIIDESGMPKERFSAEFPKEGPSILRIQQVVRGDSAAYFCASSRLARNTGELFFGEGSRLTVL.

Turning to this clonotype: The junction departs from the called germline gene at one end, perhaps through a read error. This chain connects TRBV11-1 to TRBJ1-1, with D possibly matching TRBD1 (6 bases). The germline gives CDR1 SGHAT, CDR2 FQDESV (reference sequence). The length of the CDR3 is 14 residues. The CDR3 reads CVSSSLTGTTEAFF. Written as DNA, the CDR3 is TGTGTCAGCAGCAGCCTCACAGGGACCACTGAAGCTTTCTTT.

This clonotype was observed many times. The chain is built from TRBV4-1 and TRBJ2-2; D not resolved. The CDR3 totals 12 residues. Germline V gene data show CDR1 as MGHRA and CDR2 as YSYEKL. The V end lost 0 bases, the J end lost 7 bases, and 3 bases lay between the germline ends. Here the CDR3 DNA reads TGCGCCAGCAGCCAAGAGATCGGGGAGCTGTTTTTT. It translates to CASSQEIGELFF.

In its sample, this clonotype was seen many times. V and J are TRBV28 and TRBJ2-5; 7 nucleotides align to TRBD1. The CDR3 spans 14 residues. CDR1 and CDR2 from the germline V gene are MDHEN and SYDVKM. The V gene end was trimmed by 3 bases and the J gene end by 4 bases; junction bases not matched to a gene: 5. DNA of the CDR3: TGTGCCAGCAGTTTCCCCACAGGGGTAGAGACCCAGTACTTC. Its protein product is CASSFPTGVETQYF.